This T cell receptor beta chain came from a study of cytomegalovirus exposure and HLA in healthy donors. A remark on this clone: Antigen: not known.

The PCR ran on 60 Vbeta and 13 Jbeta primers. Assay: immunoSEQ multiplex PCR; the TCRdb copy retains only in-frame clones and omits some. The sample lists just over 200,000 clones; 80% to 85% were seen once. General study findings and limits: Sequencing artifact likely explains a cluster of highly shared sequence variants. Later analysis suggested most CMV-associated TCR beta chains were HLA-restricted. CMV antigen specificity of three CMV-associated chains was confirmed in vitro. Excluded: some indistinguishable V segments such as TRBV6-2 and TRBV6-3.

V gave up 0 bases and J gave up 0 bases; unmatched junction bases: 6. The CDR3 spans 18 residues. Germline CDR1 reads SGHRS; CDR2 reads YFSETQ. Sequenced material: PBMCs. The J gene is TRBJ2-6, the V gene TRBV5-1; TRBD1 aligns across 7 bases. The origin of this receptor is a woman aged 40 to 50 in good health and CMV-seronegative. The CDR3 sequence is CASSLARTGYSGANVLTF. The CDR3 bases are TGCGCCAGCAGCTTGGCCAGGACAGGTTACTCTGGGGCCAACGTCCTGACTTTC.